One sample yielded the 14 T cell receptor beta chains listed below, sequenced in a study of blood T cell repertoires in COVID-19. Profiled with immunoSEQ multiplex PCR; TCRdb holds only in-frame clones, not every one. The table records fewer than 350,000 clones, roughly nine tenths of them present only once. The sample taken for sequencing was peripheral blood. These receptors all come from a woman aged 25 to 39 with COVID-19, enrolled during active disease.

The sample holds a few counts of this clone. The chain is built from TRBV7-9 and TRBJ1-2; D call uncertain. V lost 1 base and J 8 bases, leaving 17 bases between the germline ends. There are 15 residues in the CDR3. CDR1 SEHNR and CDR2 FQNEAQ come from the germline V gene (reference sequence). The CDR3 bases are TGTGCCAGCAGCTTAGGAAACGAGGGATCTGAAGGCTACACCTTC. Translated: CASSLGNEGSEGYTF.

CDR3 protein: CASRWTGSGYTF. Written as DNA, the CDR3 is TGTGCCAGCAGGTGGACAGGGTCTGGCTACACCTTC. This chain uses TRBV2 with TRBJ1-2; 8 bases agree with TRBD1. The CDR3 loop spans 12 amino acids. In germline, CDR1 is SNHLY, CDR2 FYNNEI. V dropped 6 bases and J dropped 7; count of bases not matched to a gene: 4.

DNA of the CDR3: TGTGCCAGCAGCTCACTCCCGGGACAGGGAAATTCACCCCTCCACTTT. It yields the protein CASSSLPGQGNSPLHF. The gene calls are TRBV5-6 and TRBJ1-6; TRBD1 aligns across 9 bases. V lost 3 bases, J lost 7 bases, and 8 bases stayed unmatched. Germline loops: CDR1 SGHDT, CDR2 YYEEEE. CDR3 length: 16 residues.

This chain connects TRBV9 to TRBJ2-2; no definite D call. The CDR3 is 16 amino acids. Trimming took off 3 bases at V and 0 bases at J, with 12 bases between the two ends. CDR1 and CDR2 from the germline V gene are SGDLS and YYNGEE. CDR3 loop: CASSGPSGANTGELFF. The DNA of the CDR3 is TGTGCCAGCAGCGGACCCTCCGGAGCGAACACCGGGGAGCTGTTTTTT.

This chain uses TRBV7-9 with TRBJ2-1; D may be TRBD2 (5 bases). This CDR3 has 13 amino acids. V was pared by 1 base and J by 6 bases, with 7 bases between. CDR1 is SEHNR, CDR2 FQNEAQ, per germline (reference sequence). CDR3 nucleotide sequence: TGTGCCAGCAGCTTAGGCGGGCTCAATGAGCAGTTCTTC. Translation gives CASSLGGLNEQFF.

CDR3 sequence reads: CATRWGADTQYF. CDR3 sequence (DNA): TGTGCCACCAGGTGGGGAGCAGATACGCAGTATTTT. The chain employs TRBV15 and TRBJ2-3, with a possible D match to TRBD2 (5 bases). From germline, CDR1 is LNHNV and CDR2 YYDKDF (reference sequence). The CDR3 loop spans 12 amino acids. V lost 6 bases and J lost 4, with 8 bases in between.

This chain links TRBV2 with TRBJ2-3; possibly TRBD2 for D (5 bases). The germline V gene has CDR1 SNHLY and CDR2 FYNNEI. CDR3 size: 14 residues. V shed 7 bases and J shed 0 bases, with 11 bases lying between them. CDR3 coding DNA: TGTGCCAGCATCGAGGGCAGCAGCACAGATACGCAGTATTTT. It specifies CASIEGSSTDTQYF.

This clone was detected only once. V and J are TRBV6-1 and TRBJ2-1; D perhaps matches TRBD2 (5 bases). Trimming removed 1 base at V and 7 bases at J, with 17 bases between. Germline V gene data show CDR1 as MNHNS and CDR2 as SASEGT. CDR3 size: 16 residues. The CDR3 DNA sequence: TGTGCCAGCAGTGAAGATGGGCGGGTGGGATTTAATGAGCAGTTCTTC. This encodes CASSEDGRVGFNEQFF.

The chain combines TRBV2 with TRBJ2-1; the D is unclear. Trimming cost V 1 base and J 8 bases, with 6 bases left between them. The CDR3 is made up of 12 amino acids. The germline gives CDR1 SNHLY, CDR2 FYNNEI. The CDR3 protein is CASSEGGDEQFF. In DNA form, the CDR3 reads TGTGCCAGCAGTGAAGGCGGTGATGAGCAGTTCTTC.

The J gene is TRBJ2-3, the V gene TRBV12-3 or TRBV12-4; possible D gene TRBD2, 6 bases. V was trimmed by 7 bases and J by 4 bases, leaving 12 bases between them. This CDR3 contains 13 residues. The CDR3 nucleotides are TGTGCCAGCACGGGACTGGTCGCAGATACGCAGTATTTT. Amino acid sequence: CASTGLVADTQYF.

This chain links TRBV2 with TRBJ2-1; 12 bases match TRBD2. The CDR3 has 13 amino acids. V trimming: 6 bases; J trimming: 10 bases; junction bases outside the gene matches: 4. Per germline, CDR1 SNHLY and CDR2 FYNNEI. The CDR3 loop reads CASRLAGGREQFF. CDR3 DNA: TGTGCCAGCAGACTAGCGGGGGGAAGGGAGCAGTTCTTC.

This sequence joins TRBV13 and TRBJ2-1; TRBD1 matches at 9 bases. V trimming: 5 bases; J trimming: 6 bases; junction bases outside the gene matches: 8. CDR1 is PRHDT and CDR2 is FYEKMQ in the germline V gene (reference sequence). The CDR3 length is 15 residues. DNA of the CDR3: TGTGCCAGCAGCCCTACAGGGGGCGGAGGCAATGAGCAGTTCTTC. Translating gives CASSPTGGGGNEQFF.

Here the CDR3 reads CASRIGQGARETQYF. The CDR3 nucleotides are TGTGCCAGCAGGATAGGACAGGGGGCCAGGGAGACCCAGTACTTC. This chain joins TRBV6-5 and TRBJ2-5, with TRBD1 matching 11 bases. The V gene end was trimmed by 6 bases and the J gene end by 5 bases; junction bases not matched to a gene: 8. The CDR3 has 15 residues. Germline V gives CDR1 MNHEY, CDR2 SVGAGI.

CDR3 nucleotides: TGTGCCAGCACCGCCCCGCTCAGCGGGGGTGGTACCGGGGAGCTGTTTTTT. This encodes CASTAPLSGGGTGELFF. The rearrangement joins TRBV28 to TRBJ2-2; 8 bases align to TRBD2. With V trimmed by 7 bases and J by 5 bases, 15 bases remained unmatched. Germline lookup yields CDR1 MDHEN and CDR2 SYDVKM. This CDR3 is 17 amino acids long. Combining the CDR3 with reference TRBV28 and TRBJ2-2 gives the whole variable domain DVKVTQSSRYLVKRTGEKVFLECVQDMDHENMFWYRQDPGLGLRLIYFSYDVKMKEKGDIPEGYSVSREKKERFSLILESASTNQTSMYLCASTAPLSGGGTGELFFGEGSRLTVL.